The source of this T cell receptor beta chain is a study of blood T cell repertoires in COVID-19. The assay was immunoSEQ multiplex PCR, and TCRdb's table has in-frame clones only and misses some. This table holds fewer than 110,000 clones, around 89% found once. The V end was cut by 2 bases, the J end by 1 base, with 17 bases between. In germline, CDR1 is MNHEY, CDR2 SVGEGT. This CDR3 contains 18 residues. Sequencing was carried out using peripheral blood. The chain uses TRBV6-2 or TRBV6-3 and TRBJ2-2; tentative D call: TRBD2 (5 bases). The sequence derives from a man aged 45-60 years with active or convalescent COVID-19. CDR3 nucleotides: TGTGCCAGCAGTTACGTGGCTAGAGGGATGGTGAACACCGGGGAGCTGTTTTTT. It specifies CASSYVARGMVNTGELFF.